These T cell receptor beta chains were read from a single sample in a study of human T cells and chemical hapten exposure. One entry per CDR3 protein, called by TCRdb with MiXCR from the RACE reads. In the table there are over 85,000 distinct CDR3 sequences, roughly an eighth of which are singletons. Sequenced here: whole blood, sampled in connection with sensitization to the hapten diphenylcyclopropenone (DPC). Receptors were obtained from a woman in her thirties or forties with alopecia areata. Some clones in this sample may be carry-over from other donors' samples. Each CDR3 is given with its conserved first and last residue. D genes are given only for firm matches. The listing skips clone size in some rows; elsewhere it reads once, few, many or a size class.

clone_size,v_call,j_call,d_call,cdr3_length,cdr3_aa,cdr3_nt
-,TRBV5-8,TRBJ1-2,TRBD1,16,CASSLEIMAGGLGYTF,TGTGCCAGCAGCTTGGAAATAATGGCAGGGGGCCTAGGCTACACCTTC
-,TRBV30,TRBJ1-5,TRBD1,15,CAWSRGGQGGLAQHF,TGTGCCTGGAGTCGAGGGGGACAGGGCGGGTTGGCCCAGCATTTT
-,TRBV12-3/TRBV12-4,TRBJ2-4,TRBD2,21,CASTLAPRTSGVRVAKNIQYF,TGTGCCAGCACCCTAGCCCCACGGACTAGCGGGGTGAGGGTAGCCAAAAACATTCAGTACTTC
many,TRBV6-2/TRBV6-3,TRBJ2-3,TRBD1,16,CASSDRDRGSTDTQYF,TGTGCCAGCAGTGACCGGGACAGGGGTAGCACAGATACGCAGTATTTT
-,TRBV6-6,TRBJ1-1,-,15,CASSYSAGGATEAFF,TGTGCCAGCAGTTACTCTGCCGGGGGGGCCACTGAAGCTTTCTTT
few,TRBV6-2/TRBV6-3,TRBJ2-7,-,15,CASSKGTNTHYEQYF,TGTGCCAGCAGCAAGGGGACCAATACGCACTACGAGCAGTACTTC
few,TRBV29-1,TRBJ2-4,TRBD2,14,CSVVPGGEINIQYF,TGCAGCGTTGTTCCGGGGGGTGAGATAAACATTCAGTACTTC
few,TRBV29-1,TRBJ2-3,TRBD2,15,CSVGTGLAGSDTQYF,TGCAGCGTTGGGACGGGACTAGCGGGATCAGATACGCAGTATTTT
few,TRBV9,TRBJ2-5,-,16,CASSVEGERMWETQYF,TGTGCCAGCAGCGTCGAGGGTGAGAGGATGTGGGAGACCCAGTACTTC
few,TRBV20-1,TRBJ2-7,-,13,CSTLLGGSYEQYF,TGCAGTACCTTGCTGGGGGGCTCCTACGAGCAGTACTTC
few,TRBV6-5,TRBJ1-6,-,16,CASSYMGMNSNSPLHF,TGTGCCAGCAGTTATATGGGAATGAATTCTAATTCACCCCTCCACTTT
-,TRBV12-3/TRBV12-4,TRBJ2-7,TRBD1,17,CASRAGGQGLSSYEQYF,TGTGCCAGCAGGGCAGGGGGACAGGGACTTTCTTCCTACGAGCAGTACTTC
few,TRBV29-1,TRBJ2-7,-,13,CSAAPEMDYEQYF,TGCAGCGCCGCCCCTGAGATGGACTACGAGCAGTACTTC
many,TRBV29-1,TRBJ2-1,-,15,CSVEGLEGSYNEQFF,TGCAGCGTTGAAGGACTAGAGGGGTCCTACAATGAGCAGTTCTTC
-,TRBV3-1,TRBJ2-5,-,14,CASSQDRAGETQYF,TGTGCCAGCAGCCAAGATCGAGCGGGAGAGACCCAGTACTTC
-,TRBV12-3/TRBV12-4,TRBJ1-1,-,15,CASSSPRRGNTEAFF,TGTGCCAGCAGTTCACCCAGGCGTGGGAACACTGAAGCTTTCTTT
-,TRBV20-1,TRBJ2-7,TRBD2,13,CSARSASGALEYF,TGCAGTGCTAGATCGGCTAGCGGGGCTCTGGAGTACTTC
-,TRBV20-1,TRBJ1-1,-,14,CSARDEGLNTEAFF,TGCAGTGCTAGAGATGAGGGATTGAACACTGAAGCTTTCTTT
many,TRBV9,TRBJ2-3,TRBD2,16,CASSARTSGVTDTQYF,TGTGCCAGCAGCGCCCGGACTAGCGGGGTCACAGATACGCAGTATTTT
few,TRBV6-2/TRBV6-3,TRBJ2-6,-,17,CASSYSPEVSGANVLTF,TGTGCCAGCAGTTACAGCCCAGAGGTCTCTGGGGCCAACGTCCTGACTTTC